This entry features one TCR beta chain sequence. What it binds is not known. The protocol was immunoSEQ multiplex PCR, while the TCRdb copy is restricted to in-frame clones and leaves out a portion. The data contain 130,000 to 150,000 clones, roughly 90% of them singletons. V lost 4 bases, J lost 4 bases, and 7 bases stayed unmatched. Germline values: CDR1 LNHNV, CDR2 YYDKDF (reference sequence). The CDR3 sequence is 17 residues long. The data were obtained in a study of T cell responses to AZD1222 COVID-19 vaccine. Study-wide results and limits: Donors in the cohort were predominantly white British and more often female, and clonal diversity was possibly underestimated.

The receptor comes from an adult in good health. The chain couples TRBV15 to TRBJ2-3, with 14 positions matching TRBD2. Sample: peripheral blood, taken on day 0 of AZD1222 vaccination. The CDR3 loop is CATSKGTSGSEADTQYF. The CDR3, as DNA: TGTGCCACCAGCAAGGGGACTAGCGGGAGTGAGGCAGATACGCAGTATTTT.